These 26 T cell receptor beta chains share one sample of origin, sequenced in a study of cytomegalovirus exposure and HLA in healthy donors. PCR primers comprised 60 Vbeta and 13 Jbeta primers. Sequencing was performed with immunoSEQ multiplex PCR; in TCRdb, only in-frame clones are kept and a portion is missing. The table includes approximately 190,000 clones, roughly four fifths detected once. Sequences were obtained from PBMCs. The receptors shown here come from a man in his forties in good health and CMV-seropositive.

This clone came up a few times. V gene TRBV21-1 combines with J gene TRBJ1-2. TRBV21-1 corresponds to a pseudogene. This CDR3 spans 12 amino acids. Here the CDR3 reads CASTLGSYGYTF. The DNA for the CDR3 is TGTGCCAGCACCCTCGGGAGTTATGGCTACACCTTC.

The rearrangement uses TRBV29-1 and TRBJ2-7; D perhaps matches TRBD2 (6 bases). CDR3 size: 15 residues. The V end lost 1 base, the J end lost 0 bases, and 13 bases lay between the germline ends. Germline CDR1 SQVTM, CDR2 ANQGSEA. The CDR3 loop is CSVEVRGESSYEQYF. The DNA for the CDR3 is TGCAGCGTTGAAGTACGCGGGGAGAGCTCCTACGAGCAGTACTTC.

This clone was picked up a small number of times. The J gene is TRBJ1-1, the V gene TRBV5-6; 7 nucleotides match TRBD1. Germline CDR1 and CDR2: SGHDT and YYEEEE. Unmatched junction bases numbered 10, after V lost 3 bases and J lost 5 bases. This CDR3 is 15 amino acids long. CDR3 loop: CASSSTSGGRTEAFF. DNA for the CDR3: TGTGCCAGCAGCTCGACTTCAGGGGGAAGAACTGAAGCTTTCTTT.

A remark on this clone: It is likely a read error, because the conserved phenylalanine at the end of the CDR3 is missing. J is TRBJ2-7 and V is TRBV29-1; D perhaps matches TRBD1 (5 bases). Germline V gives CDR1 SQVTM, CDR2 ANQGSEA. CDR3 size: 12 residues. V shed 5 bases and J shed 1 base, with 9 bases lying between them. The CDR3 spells CSVHKGSYEQYL. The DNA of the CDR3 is TGCAGCGTTCACAAGGGGTCCTACGAGCAGTACCTC.

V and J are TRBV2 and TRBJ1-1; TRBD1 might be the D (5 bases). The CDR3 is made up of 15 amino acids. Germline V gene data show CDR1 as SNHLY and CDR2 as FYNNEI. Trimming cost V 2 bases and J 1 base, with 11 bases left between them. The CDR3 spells CASSENTGANTEAFF. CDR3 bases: TGTGCCAGCAGTGAAAATACAGGAGCGAACACTGAAGCTTTCTTT.

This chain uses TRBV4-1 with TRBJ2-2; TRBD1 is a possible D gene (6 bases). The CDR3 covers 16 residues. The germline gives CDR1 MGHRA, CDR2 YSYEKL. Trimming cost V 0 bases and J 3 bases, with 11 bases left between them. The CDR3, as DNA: TGCGCCAGCAGCCAAGATGCGAGGGGGTACACCGGGGAGCTGTTTTTT. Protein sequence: CASSQDARGYTGELFF.

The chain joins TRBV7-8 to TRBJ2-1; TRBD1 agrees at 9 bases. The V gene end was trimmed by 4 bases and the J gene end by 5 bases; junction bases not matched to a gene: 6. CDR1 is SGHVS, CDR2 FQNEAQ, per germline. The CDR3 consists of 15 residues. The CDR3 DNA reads TGTGCCAGCAGCTCAAGGACAGGGGATCACAATGAGCAGTTCTTC. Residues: CASSSRTGDHNEQFF. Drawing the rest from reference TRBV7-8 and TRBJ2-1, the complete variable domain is GAGVSQSPRYKVAKRGQDVALRCDPISGHVSLFWYQQALGQGPEFLTYFQNEAQLDKSGLPSDRFFAERPEGSVSTLKIQRTQQEDSAVYLCASSSRTGDHNEQFFGPGTRLTVL.

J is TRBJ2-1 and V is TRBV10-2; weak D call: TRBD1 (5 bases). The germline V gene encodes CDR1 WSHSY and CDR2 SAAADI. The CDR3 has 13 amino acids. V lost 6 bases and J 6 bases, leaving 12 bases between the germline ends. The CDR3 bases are TGCGCCAGCAGGGGGCCGGCCCCCAATGAGCAGTTCTTC. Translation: CASRGPAPNEQFF.

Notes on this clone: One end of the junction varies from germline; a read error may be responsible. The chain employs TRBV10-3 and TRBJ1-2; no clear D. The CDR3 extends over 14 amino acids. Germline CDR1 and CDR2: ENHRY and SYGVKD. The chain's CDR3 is CASSYSVQDYGYTF. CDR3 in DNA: TGTGCCAGCAGTTACTCGGTCCAGGACTATGGCTACACCTTC.

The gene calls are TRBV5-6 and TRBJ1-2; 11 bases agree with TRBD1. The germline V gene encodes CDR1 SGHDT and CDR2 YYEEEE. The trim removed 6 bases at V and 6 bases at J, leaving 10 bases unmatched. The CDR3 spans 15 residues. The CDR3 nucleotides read TGTGCCAGCACCCGGGACAGGGGGTTTGGGCATGGCTACACCTTC. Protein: CASTRDRGFGHGYTF.

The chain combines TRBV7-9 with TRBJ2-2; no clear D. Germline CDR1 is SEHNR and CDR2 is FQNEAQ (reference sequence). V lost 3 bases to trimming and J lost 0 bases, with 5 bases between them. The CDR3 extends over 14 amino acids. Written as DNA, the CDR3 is TGTGCCAGCAGCTTCCTCGCGAACACCGGGGAGCTGTTTTTT. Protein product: CASSFLANTGELFF.

CDR3 sequence reads: CASSLSVNYGYTF. DNA of the CDR3: TGTGCCAGCAGTTTATCTGTTAACTATGGCTACACCTTC. The chain employs TRBV28 and TRBJ1-2, with D hard to call. Germline CDR1 is MDHEN and CDR2 is SYDVKM. The CDR3 is 13 residues long. V shed 1 base and J shed 1 base, with 4 bases lying between them.

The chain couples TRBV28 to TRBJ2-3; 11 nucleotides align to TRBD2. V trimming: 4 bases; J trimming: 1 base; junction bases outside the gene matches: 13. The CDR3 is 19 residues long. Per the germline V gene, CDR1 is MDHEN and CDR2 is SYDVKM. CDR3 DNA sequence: TGTGCCAGCAGTTCGGGAATACTAGCGGGAGTTCCGGGCACAGATACGCAGTATTTT. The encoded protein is CASSSGILAGVPGTDTQYF.

The CDR3 here is CASSNGRAGGSYEQYF. CDR3 nucleotide sequence: TGTGCCAGCAGCAATGGGAGGGCGGGAGGGAGTTACGAGCAGTACTTC. This rearrangement joins TRBV6-6 to TRBJ2-7, with TRBD2 matching over 9 bases. The V and J ends lost 6 bases and 4 bases, in that order; junction bases with no gene match: 13. Germline V gene data show CDR1 as MNHNY and CDR2 as SVGAGI (reference sequence). The CDR3 length is 16 residues.

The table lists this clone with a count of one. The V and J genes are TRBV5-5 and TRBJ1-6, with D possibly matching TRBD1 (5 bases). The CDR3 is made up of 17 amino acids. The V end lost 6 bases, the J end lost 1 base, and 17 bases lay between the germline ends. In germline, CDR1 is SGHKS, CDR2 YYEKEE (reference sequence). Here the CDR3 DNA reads TGTGCCAGCACCGATTTAGGGGTCGCGTCCTATAATTCACCCCTCCACTTT. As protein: CASTDLGVASYNSPLHF. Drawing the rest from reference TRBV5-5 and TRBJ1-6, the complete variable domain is DAGVTQSPTHLIKTRGQQVTLRCSPISGHKSVSWYQQVLGQGPQFIFQYYEKEERGRGNFPDRFSARQFPNYSSELNVNALLLGDSALYLCASTDLGVASYNSPLHFGNGTRLTVT.

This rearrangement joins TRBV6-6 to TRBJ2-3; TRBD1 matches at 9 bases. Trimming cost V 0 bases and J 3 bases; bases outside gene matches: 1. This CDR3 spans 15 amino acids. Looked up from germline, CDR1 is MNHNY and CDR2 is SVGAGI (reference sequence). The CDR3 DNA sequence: TGTGCCAGCAGTTACTCCGGACAGGGGACAGATACGCAGTATTTT. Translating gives CASSYSGQGTDTQYF.

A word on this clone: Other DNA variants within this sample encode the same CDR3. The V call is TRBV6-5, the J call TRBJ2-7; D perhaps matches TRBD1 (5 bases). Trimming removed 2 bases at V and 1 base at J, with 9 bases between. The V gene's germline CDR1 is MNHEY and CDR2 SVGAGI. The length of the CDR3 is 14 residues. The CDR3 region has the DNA TGTGCCAGCAGTTACAGGGGCGGTTCCTACGAGCAGTACTTC. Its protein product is CASSYRGGSYEQYF.

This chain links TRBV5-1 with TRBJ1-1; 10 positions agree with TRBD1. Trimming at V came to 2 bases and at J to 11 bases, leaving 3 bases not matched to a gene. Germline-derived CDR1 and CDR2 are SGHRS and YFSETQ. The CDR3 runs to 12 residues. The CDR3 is CASSLDRGQAFF. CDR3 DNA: TGCGCCAGCAGCTTAGACAGGGGGCAGGCTTTCTTT.

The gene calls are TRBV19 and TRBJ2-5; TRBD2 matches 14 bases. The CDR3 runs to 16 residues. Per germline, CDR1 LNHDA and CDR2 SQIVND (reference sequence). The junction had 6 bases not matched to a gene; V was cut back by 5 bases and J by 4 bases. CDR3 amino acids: CASSDPGLAGGETQYF. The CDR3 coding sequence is TGTGCCAGTAGTGACCCTGGACTAGCGGGAGGAGAGACCCAGTACTTC.

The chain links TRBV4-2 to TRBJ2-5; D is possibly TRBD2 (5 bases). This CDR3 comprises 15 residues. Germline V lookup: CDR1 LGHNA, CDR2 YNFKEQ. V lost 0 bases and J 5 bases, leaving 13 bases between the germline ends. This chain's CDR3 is CASSQEEALGETQYF. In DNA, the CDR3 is TGTGCCAGCAGCCAAGAGGAGGCCCTCGGGGAGACCCAGTACTTC.

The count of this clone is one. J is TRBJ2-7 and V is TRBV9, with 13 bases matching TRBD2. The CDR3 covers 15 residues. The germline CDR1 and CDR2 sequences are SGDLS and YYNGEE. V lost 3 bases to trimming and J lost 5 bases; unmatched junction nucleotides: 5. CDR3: CASSAGGLAGNEQYF. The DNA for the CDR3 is TGTGCCAGCAGCGCGGGGGGACTAGCGGGGAACGAGCAGTACTTC.

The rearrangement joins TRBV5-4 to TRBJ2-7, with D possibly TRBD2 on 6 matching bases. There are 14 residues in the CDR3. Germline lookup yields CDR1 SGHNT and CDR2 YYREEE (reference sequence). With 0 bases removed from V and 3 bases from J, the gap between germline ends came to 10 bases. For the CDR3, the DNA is TGTGCCAGCAGCTTGGGCGGGGCCGACTACGAGCAGTACTTC. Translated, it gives CASSLGGADYEQYF.

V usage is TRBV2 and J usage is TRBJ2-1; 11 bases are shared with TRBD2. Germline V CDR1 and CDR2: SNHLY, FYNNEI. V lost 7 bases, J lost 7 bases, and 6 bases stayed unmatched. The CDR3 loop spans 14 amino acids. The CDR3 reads CASTEASGGNEQFF. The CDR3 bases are TGTGCCAGCACTGAGGCTAGCGGGGGGAATGAGCAGTTCTTC.

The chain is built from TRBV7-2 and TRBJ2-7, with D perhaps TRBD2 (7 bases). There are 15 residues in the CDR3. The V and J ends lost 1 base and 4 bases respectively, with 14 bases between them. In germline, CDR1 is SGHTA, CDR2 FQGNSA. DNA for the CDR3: TGTGCCAGCAGCTTAGGGGGAGGGGGTCCTTACGAGCAGTACTTC. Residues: CASSLGGGGPYEQYF.

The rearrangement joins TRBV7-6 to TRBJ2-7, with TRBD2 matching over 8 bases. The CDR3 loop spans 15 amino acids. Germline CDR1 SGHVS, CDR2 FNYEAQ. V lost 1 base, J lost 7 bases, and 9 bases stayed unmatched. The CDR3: CASSLDFSGTDEQYF. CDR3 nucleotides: TGTGCCAGCAGCTTAGATTTTAGCGGGACGGATGAGCAGTACTTC.

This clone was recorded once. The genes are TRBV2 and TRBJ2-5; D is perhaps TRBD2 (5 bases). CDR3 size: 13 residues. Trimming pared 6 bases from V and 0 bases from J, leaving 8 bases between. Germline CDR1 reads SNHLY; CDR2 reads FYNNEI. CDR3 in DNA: TGTGCCAGCAGCCCCGGGGACCAAGAGACCCAGTACTTC. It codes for CASSPGDQETQYF. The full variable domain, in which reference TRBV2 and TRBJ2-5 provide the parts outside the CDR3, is EPEVTQTPSHQVTQMGQEVILRCVPISNHLYFYWYRQILGQKVEFLVSFYNNEISEKSEIFDDQFSVERPDGSNFTLKIRSTKLEDSAMYFCASSPGDQETQYFGPGTRLLVL.